This T cell receptor (beta chain) was sequenced in a study of beta chain features in type 1 diabetes. Study findings and constraints: For patients, the naive, central memory and Treg TCRB repertoires appeared more alike than for healthy donors. Type 1 diabetes patients had VDJ junctions that carried fewer insertions and more deletions. Moderately but significantly shorter TCRB CDR3s were found in Type 1 diabetes patients in all four CD4+ subsets.

For this clone: The target antigen is unknown.

Using CD45RO/CCR7/CD25/CD127/CD95/CD27, CD4+ naive, central memory, regulatory and stem cell-like memory cells were sorted. Germline CDR1 MNHNS, CDR2 SASEGT. The CDR3 is made up of 13 amino acids. With 2 bases removed from V and 4 bases from J, the gap between germline ends came to 9 bases. What was sequenced were expressed TCRB transcripts, since all of the isolated RNA had been reverse transcribed. Here immunoSEQ multiplex PCR was the method, and the copy in TCRdb shows in-frame clones only, minus some. Of 300,000 or so clones in the sample, roughly an eighth are singletons; the top ten hold roughly 0.018%.

The sequenced material came from naive CD4+ T cells from blood. This sequence was found in a man between 25 and 39 years old with type 1 diabetes. The rearrangement joins TRBV6-1 to TRBJ2-7, with a weak D call TRBD2 (6 bases). The CDR3 sequence: CASSERLGYEQYF. The CDR3 DNA follows: TGTGCCAGCAGTGAAAGACTAGGATACGAGCAGTACTTC.